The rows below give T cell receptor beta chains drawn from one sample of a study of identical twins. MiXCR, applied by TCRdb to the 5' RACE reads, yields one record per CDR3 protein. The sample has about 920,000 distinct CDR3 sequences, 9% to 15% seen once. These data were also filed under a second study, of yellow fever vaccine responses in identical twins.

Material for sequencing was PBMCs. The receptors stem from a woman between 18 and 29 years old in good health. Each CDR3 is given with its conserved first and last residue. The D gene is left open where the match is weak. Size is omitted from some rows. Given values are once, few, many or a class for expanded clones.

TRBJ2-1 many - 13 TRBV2 CASSEGRRNEQFF
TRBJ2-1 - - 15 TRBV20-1 CSALGFRSSYNEQFF
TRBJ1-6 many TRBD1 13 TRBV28 CASSWDRGSPLHF
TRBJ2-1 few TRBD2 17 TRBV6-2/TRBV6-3 CASSPISLAGVLYEQFF
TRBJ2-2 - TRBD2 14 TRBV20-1 CSAKSGSNTGELFF
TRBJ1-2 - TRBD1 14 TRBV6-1 CASRAGQRTYGYTF
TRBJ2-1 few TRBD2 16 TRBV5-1 CASIVLGLAGANEQFF
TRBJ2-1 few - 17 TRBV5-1 CASSLGVSAIPYNEQFF
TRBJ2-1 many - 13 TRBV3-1 CASSQEGWHEQFF
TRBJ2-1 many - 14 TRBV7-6 CASSLRKGGNEQFF
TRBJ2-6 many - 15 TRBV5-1 CASSSGSSGANVLTF
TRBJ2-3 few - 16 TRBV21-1 CASSRRQGPPKDAQYF
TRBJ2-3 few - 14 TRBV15 CATSRDPNTDTQYF
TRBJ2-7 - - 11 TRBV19 CASRAGSEQYF
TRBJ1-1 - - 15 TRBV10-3 CASEGQGGWDTEAFF
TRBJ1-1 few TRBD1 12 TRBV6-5 CASTDRGTEAFF
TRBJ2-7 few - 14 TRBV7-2 CASSLVGGEVEQYF
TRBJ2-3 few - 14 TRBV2 CASRGGLGTDTQYF
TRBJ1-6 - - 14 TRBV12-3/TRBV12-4 CASSRRAGNSPLHF
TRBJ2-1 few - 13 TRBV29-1 CSVDNGEVYEQFF
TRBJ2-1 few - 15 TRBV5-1 CASSISGTISGEQFF
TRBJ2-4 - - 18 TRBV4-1 CASSQTGVAQLAKNIQYF
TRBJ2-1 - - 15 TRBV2 CASSGSGFSYNEQFF
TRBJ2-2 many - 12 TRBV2 CASRDYTGELFF
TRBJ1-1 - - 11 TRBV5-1 CASTLHTEAFF
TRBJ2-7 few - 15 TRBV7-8 CASSLVWGTDNEQYF
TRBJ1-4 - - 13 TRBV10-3 CATTGGMAEKLFF
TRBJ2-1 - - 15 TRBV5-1 CASSGTGTANNEQFF
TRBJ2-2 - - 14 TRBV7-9 CAVVGRRGTGELFF
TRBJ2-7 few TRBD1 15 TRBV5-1 CASSGGTGGPYEQYF
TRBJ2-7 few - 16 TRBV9 CASSVAGGTLGHEQYF
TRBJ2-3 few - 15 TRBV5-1 CASSFRDVRSDTQYF
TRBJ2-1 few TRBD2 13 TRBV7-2 CASSSSPGTKQFF
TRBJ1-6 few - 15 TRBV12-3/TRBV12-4 CASSVEAFYNSPLHF
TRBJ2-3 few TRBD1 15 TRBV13 CASSHPDRERDTQYF
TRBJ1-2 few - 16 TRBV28 CASSLPTQRRGYGYTF
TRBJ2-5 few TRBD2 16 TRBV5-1 CASSFFLAGEQETQYF
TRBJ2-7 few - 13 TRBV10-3 CAISDGGVYEQYF
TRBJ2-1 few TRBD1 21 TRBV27 CASSLSPGTGPYYSSYNEQFF